Listed below are T cell receptor beta chains from one sample, sequenced in a study of blood T cell repertoires in COVID-19. TCRdb's table, derived via immunoSEQ multiplex PCR, lists solely in-frame clones and lacks some. The data show 200,000 to 300,000 clones, roughly nine tenths seen once. Material: PBMCs or T cells enriched from blood (not recorded which). These receptors all come from a woman in her twenties or thirties with acute COVID-19. The CDR3 runs from the conserved cysteine through the conserved F or W. A D gene is named only where the DNA matches it firmly. Where a row states a size, it is once, few, many or the class of an expanded clone; other rows omit it.

TRBV25-1	NA	TRBJ1-5	NA	CASSGQDSNQPQHF	TGTGCCAGCAGTGGACAGGATAGCAATCAGCCCCAGCATTTT
TRBV7-9	TRBD1	TRBJ2-7	NA	CASSPPGQSSYEQYF	TGTGCCAGCAGCCCGCCGGGACAGAGCTCCTACGAGCAGTACTTC
TRBV25-1	TRBD1	TRBJ1-2	NA	CASSGDRVHYGYTF	TGTGCCAGCAGTGGGGACAGGGTGCACTATGGCTACACCTTC
TRBV9	TRBD1	TRBJ2-7	NA	CASSPMGTAYEQYF	TGTGCCAGCAGCCCCATGGGGACAGCTTACGAGCAGTACTTC
TRBV14	TRBD1	TRBJ1-1	once	CASSPRDRNTEAFF	TGTGCCAGCAGCCCAAGGGACAGAAACACTGAAGCTTTCTTT
TRBV2	NA	TRBJ1-2	NA	CASTFLRAYGYTF	TGTGCCAGCACATTTTTGCGCGCCTATGGCTACACCTTC
TRBV3-1/TRBV3-2	NA	TRBJ2-2	NA	CASSQGATGELFF	TGTGCCAGCAGCCAAGGGGCCACCGGGGAGCTGTTTTTT
TRBV27	NA	TRBJ1-6	NA	CATAGRVNSPLHF	TGTGCCACCGCCGGCAGGGTTAATTCACCCCTCCACTTT
TRBV6-5	TRBD1	TRBJ1-2	once	CASSSRDREPYGYTF	TGTGCCAGCAGTTCCCGGGACAGAGAGCCATATGGCTACACCTTC
TRBV4-1	NA	TRBJ2-2	NA	CASSQGGTETGELFF	TGCGCCAGCAGCCAGGGGGGAACTGAGACCGGGGAGCTGTTTTTT
TRBV7-3	NA	TRBJ2-5	NA	CASSLIGETQYF	TGTGCCAGCAGCTTAATCGGAGAGACCCAGTACTTC
TRBV5-1	NA	TRBJ1-1	NA	CASSPGGPGTEAFF	TGCGCCAGCAGCCCTGGGGGCCCCGGCACTGAAGCTTTCTTT
TRBV7-9	NA	TRBJ1-5	NA	CASSPEGDQPQHF	TGTGCCAGCAGCCCCGAGGGGGATCAGCCCCAGCATTTT
TRBV9	NA	TRBJ2-6	NA	CASSVAVLSGANVLTF	TGTGCCAGCAGCGTAGCGGTACTGTCGGGGGCCAACGTCCTGACTTTC
TRBV28	NA	TRBJ1-2	NA	CASSYTITNGYTF	TGTGCCAGCAGTTACACAATCACCAATGGCTACACCTTC
TRBV5-6	NA	TRBJ2-1	NA	CASSFRDNGEQFF	TGTGCCAGCAGCTTTAGGGACAACGGTGAGCAGTTCTTC
TRBV5-4	TRBD1	TRBJ2-2	NA	CASSFGTGVPGELFF	TGTGCCAGCAGCTTCGGGACAGGGGTTCCCGGGGAGCTGTTTTTT
TRBV5-1	NA	TRBJ1-2	NA	CASSYGTPNYGYTF	TGCGCCAGCAGCTACGGGACACCTAACTATGGCTACACCTTC
TRBV2	NA	TRBJ1-2	NA	CASRYRDVGYGYTF	TGTGCCAGCAGATACAGGGATGTGGGCTATGGCTACACCTTC
TRBV2	NA	TRBJ1-3	NA	CASRSGGDSGNTIYF	TGTGCCAGCAGATCTGGGGGGGACTCTGGAAACACCATATATTTT
TRBV30	NA	TRBJ1-2	once	CAWNPGNYGYTF	TGTGCCTGGAATCCGGGAAACTATGGCTACACCTTC
TRBV19	TRBD1	TRBJ1-2	NA	CASSTTGDFYGYTF	TGTGCCAGTAGTACGACAGGGGACTTCTATGGCTACACCTTC
TRBV7-3	TRBD1	TRBJ1-6	NA	CASSSLAPGQGVSPLHF	TGTGCCAGCAGCTCACTCGCTCCGGGACAGGGGGTCTCACCCCTCCACTTT
TRBV2	NA	TRBJ1-1	NA	CAMHRDTMNTEAFF	TGTGCCATGCACAGGGACACCATGAACACTGAAGCTTTCTTT
TRBV6-5	NA	TRBJ2-1	NA	CASRPMGTPNNEQFF	TGTGCCAGCAGGCCGATGGGGACTCCAAACAATGAGCAGTTCTTC
TRBV11-2	TRBD1	TRBJ1-5	NA	CASSLGGDRSQPQHF	TGTGCCAGCAGCTTAGGGGGGGACAGGAGTCAGCCCCAGCATTTT
TRBV7-9	TRBD1	TRBJ1-2	NA	CASSSRDRGGNYGYTF	TGTGCCAGCAGCTCCCGGGACAGGGGAGGTAACTATGGCTACACCTTC
TRBV4-3	NA	TRBJ1-4	NA	CASSQSGGRGNEKLFF	TGCGCCAGCAGCCAATCTGGGGGCAGGGGCAATGAAAAACTGTTTTTT
TRBV9	TRBD1	TRBJ1-2	NA	CASSKGQSGYGYTF	TGTGCCAGCAGCAAGGGACAGTCGGGCTATGGCTACACCTTC
TRBV5-1	NA	TRBJ2-4	NA	CASSLDPQIQYF	TGCGCCAGCAGCTTGGACCCCCAGATTCAGTACTTC
TRBV2	NA	TRBJ2-7	NA	CASIPSAFDEQYF	TGTGCCAGCATCCCCAGTGCCTTCGACGAGCAGTACTTC
TRBV4-1	TRBD2	TRBJ2-1	NA	CASSQMAGGYSYNEQFF	TGCGCCAGCAGCCAAATGGCGGGGGGCTATTCCTACAATGAGCAGTTCTTC
TRBV6-5	TRBD1	TRBJ1-2	NA	CASWDRAYGYTF	TGTGCCAGTTGGGACAGGGCCTACGGCTACACCTTC
TRBV5-1	NA	TRBJ1-1	NA	CASSGGGAPEAFF	TGCGCCAGCTCGGGTGGGGGGGCGCCTGAAGCTTTCTTT
TRBV25-1	TRBD1	TRBJ2-3	NA	CASSDPDRTGSTDTQYF	TGTGCCAGCAGTGACCCCGACCGGACAGGGAGCACAGATACGCAGTATTTT
TRBV2	NA	TRBJ1-1	NA	CARSAGPANTEAFF	TGTGCCAGATCTGCGGGACCAGCTAACACTGAAGCTTTCTTT
TRBV5-1	TRBD1	TRBJ1-1	NA	CASSLGGQGVTEAFF	TGCGCCAGCAGCTTGGGGGGCCAGGGGGTCACTGAAGCTTTCTTT
TRBV9	NA	TRBJ1-5	NA	CASSPGRVDQPQHF	TGTGCCAGCAGCCCAGGGAGGGTGGATCAGCCCCAGCATTTT
TRBV19	NA	TRBJ1-1	NA	CASSRRGEVTEAFF	TGTGCCAGTAGTCGACGGGGGGAAGTCACTGAAGCTTTCTTT
TRBV5-1	NA	TRBJ2-2	once	CASSLTDRINTGELFF	TGCGCCAGCAGCCTAACCGACAGGATAAACACCGGGGAGCTGTTTTTT
TRBV29-1	NA	TRBJ1-5	NA	CSVESGDQPQHF	TGCAGCGTTGAGTCAGGGGATCAGCCCCAGCATTTT
TRBV6-5	NA	TRBJ2-2	NA	CASSNVVNTGELFF	TGTGCCAGCAGTAACGTAGTGAACACCGGGGAGCTGTTTTTT
TRBV7-9	TRBD1	TRBJ1-5	NA	CASSRGTGHRNQPQHF	TGTGCCAGCAGCCGCGGGACAGGTCACCGGAATCAGCCCCAGCATTTT
TRBV7-2	NA	TRBJ2-2	NA	CASSQVIRGTGELFF	TGTGCCAGCAGCCAGGTTATCCGGGGGACCGGGGAGCTGTTTTTT
TRBV7-8	NA	TRBJ2-3	NA	CASARGRAADTQYF	TGTGCCAGCGCCCGCGGCCGTGCCGCGGATACGCAGTATTTT
TRBV7-8	NA	TRBJ2-2	NA	CASSQDSLGELFF	TGTGCCAGCAGCCAGGACAGTTTAGGGGAGCTGTTTTTT
TRBV12-5	NA	TRBJ1-1	NA	CASGPDSYTEAFF	TGTGCTAGTGGTCCGGACAGCTACACTGAAGCTTTCTTT
TRBV18	NA	TRBJ2-7	NA	CASSPQQASYEQYF	TGTGCCAGCTCACCACAGCAGGCATCATACGAGCAGTACTTC
TRBV19	TRBD1	TRBJ1-5	NA	CASSTAGTGGWQPQHF	TGTGCCAGTAGTACCGCCGGGACAGGGGGCTGGCAGCCCCAGCATTTT
TRBV28	NA	TRBJ1-6	NA	CASSPPTDRFSNSPLHF	TGTGCCAGCAGTCCTCCCACTGACAGGTTCTCTAATTCACCCCTCCACTTT
TRBV5-1	TRBD1	TRBJ2-5	NA	CASRSGGQETQYF	TGCGCCAGCAGATCAGGGGGCCAAGAGACCCAGTACTTC
TRBV4-1	NA	TRBJ1-4	few	CASSRGALEKLFF	TGCGCCAGCAGCCGCGGGGCTCTAGAAAAACTGTTTTTT
TRBV30	TRBD2	TRBJ2-1	few	CAWGTGTSFYNEQFF	TGTGCCTGGGGTACCGGGACTAGCTTCTACAATGAGCAGTTCTTC
TRBV6-1	NA	TRBJ2-7	few	CASSEALPYYEQYF	TGTGCCAGCAGTGAAGCACTCCCCTACTACGAGCAGTACTTC
TRBV5-1	TRBD1	TRBJ2-5	NA	CASSSGGLNQETQYF	TGCGCCAGCAGCTCAGGGGGCTTAAACCAAGAGACCCAGTACTTC
TRBV27	TRBD1	TRBJ2-5	NA	CASSLESRGWETQYF	TGTGCCAGCAGTTTAGAATCCAGGGGGTGGGAGACCCAGTACTTC
TRBV9	TRBD1	TRBJ1-4	NA	CASSGRTGNEKLFF	TGTGCCAGCAGCGGAAGGACAGGGAATGAAAAACTGTTTTTT